This entry features one T cell receptor (beta chain) sequence. Its antigen is not identified. During its preparation, the TCRbeta library received unique molecular identifiers. Via MiXCR, TCRdb re-called the PCR reads, giving one row per CDR3 protein. There are approximately 500,000 distinct CDR3 sequences in the sample; about a quarter occur only once, and just over 35% lies in the top ten. The source of the sample is a study of T-cell reconstitution after alpha-beta-depleted transplantation in children. The V and J ends lost 4 bases and 5 bases respectively, with 18 bases between them. The CDR3 is made up of 16 amino acids. From germline, CDR1 is MNHEY and CDR2 SMNVEV (reference sequence). Study-wide points: Reportedly, only several hundred clones from non-depleted graft cells drove alpha-beta T-cell counts at about two months. Most T-cell counts and diversity one year after the transplant came from T cells that were newly produced.

This TCR was recovered from a boy under two years old with Wiskott-Aldrich syndrome, due to receive a stem cell transplant. Source: PBMCs, taken before TCRalphabeta/CD19-depleted stem cell transplant. The chain carries TRBV27 and TRBJ2-1; tentatively, D is TRBD2 (7 bases). CDR3 amino acids: CASSSLGGRGDNEQFF. CDR3 nucleotide sequence: TGTGCCAGCAGTTCCTTAGGGGGGAGGGGGGACAATGAGCAGTTCTTC.